These 17 T cell receptor beta chains originate from one sample sequenced in a study of regulatory T cells in long-lasting Graves disease. In building TCR beta libraries, iRepertoire HTBI primers were used together with Arm-PCR of CDR3 regions. One entry per CDR3 protein, called by TCRdb with MiXCR from the multiplex PCR reads. The table shows about 440,000 distinct CDR3 sequences, with more than 13% occurring only once. Time point described: newly diagnosed GD, antithyroid drugs for less than 3 months. PBMC RNA was the source of the TCR library. These data are also associated with another study on T cells in Graves' hyperthyroidism and ophthalmopathy.

This material consisted of peripheral blood mononuclear cells (PBMCs), taken at new diagnosis, from a patient treated with antithyroid drugs. These receptors came from a woman aged 25 to 39 with Graves disease.

This clonotype was found many times. CDR3 DNA: TGTGCCTCCGCGGCGGGCGCAGGACAGGGTGGCTACGAGCAGTACTTC. This sequence encodes CASAAGAGQGGYEQYF. The chain joins TRBV10-3 to TRBJ2-7; TRBD1 aligns across 8 bases. Germline loops: CDR1 ENHRY, CDR2 SYGVKD. The CDR3 totals 16 residues. The V and J ends lost 11 bases and 3 bases, in that order; junction bases with no gene match: 18.

V gene TRBV19 combines with J gene TRBJ1-5; TRBD1 aligns across 7 bases. CDR1 is LNHDA and CDR2 is SQIVND in the germline V gene (reference sequence). CDR3 length equals 19 residues. The ends lost 7 bases at V and 4 bases at J; junction bases unmatched: 22. CDR3 loop: CASKPISGTEGRLNQPQHF. The CDR3 bases are TGTGCCAGTAAGCCCATATCCGGGACAGAGGGGAGACTGAATCAGCCCCAGCATTTT.

DNA of the CDR3: TGTGCCAGCAGTTACCGTGGACTAGCGGGCACCGGGGAGCTGTTTTTT. This sequence encodes CASSYRGLAGTGELFF. This chain joins TRBV12-3 or TRBV12-4 and TRBJ2-2; 11 positions agree with TRBD2. Trimming at V came to 4 bases and at J to 4 bases, leaving 5 bases not matched to a gene. This CDR3 has 16 amino acids.

This clonotype was seen many times. The J gene is TRBJ1-4, the V gene TRBV11-2; 8 bases map to TRBD1. J gave up 4 bases and V 2 bases, and 3 bases lay outside the gene matches. The CDR3 spans 15 residues. The germline gives CDR1 SGHAT, CDR2 FQNNGV. CDR3 sequence reads: CASSLQGQDNEKLFF. Here the CDR3 DNA reads TGTGCCAGCAGCTTACAGGGACAGGATAATGAAAAACTGTTTTTT.

The gene calls are TRBV5-1 and TRBJ2-1, with D perhaps being TRBD1 or TRBD2 (5 bases each). This CDR3 spans 17 amino acids. Germline assignment: CDR1 SGHRS and CDR2 YFSETQ. V was shortened by 4 bases and J by 0 bases, with 17 bases between the two germline ends. The CDR3: CASSLRTSGGSYNEQFF. DNA for the CDR3: TGCGCCAGCAGCCTAAGGACATCAGGAGGCTCCTACAATGAGCAGTTCTTC.

This clonotype was observed many times. The rearrangement links TRBV7-3 to TRBJ2-1; D possibly uses TRBD1 or TRBD2 (5 bases each). The germline V gene has CDR1 SGHTA and CDR2 FQGTGA. This CDR3 has 17 residues. V was cut by 5 bases and J by 5 bases, with 22 bases left in between. The CDR3 nucleotides read TGTGCCAGCAGCCTCAACCGGGACCCGATGGGGAACAATGAGCAGTTCTTC. This translates into CASSLNRDPMGNNEQFF. Complete variable domain (other parts from reference TRBV7-3 and TRBJ2-1): GAGVSQTPSNKVTEKGKYVELRCDPISGHTALYWYRQSLGQGPEFLIYFQGTGAADDSGLPNDRFFAVRPEGSVSTLKIQRTERGDSAVYLCASSLNRDPMGNNEQFFGPGTRLTVL.

J is TRBJ1-5 and V is TRBV27; possibly TRBD1 for D (6 bases). Germline V gives CDR1 MNHEY, CDR2 SMNVEV (reference sequence). Trimming shortened V by 6 bases and J by 7 bases, and 19 bases separated the two germline ends. This CDR3 spans 15 amino acids. CDR3 nucleotides: TGTGCCAGCAGGGAAGGGGGGATAGGCCCGCAGCCCCAGCATTTT. It is translated as CASREGGIGPQPQHF.

This clonotype showed up just a few times. The rearrangement joins TRBV19 to TRBJ2-1; the D gene is possibly TRBD2 (6 bases). V was cut by 8 bases and J by 7 bases, with 21 bases left in between. The CDR3 runs 15 residues. Germline loops: CDR1 LNHDA, CDR2 SQIVND (reference sequence). For the CDR3, the DNA is TGTGCCAGTTCAGTTTGGGGGGAAACACAGAATGAGCAGTTCTTC. Its protein is CASSVWGETQNEQFF.

V and J are TRBV7-3 and TRBJ2-3, with TRBD2 matching 14 bases. Germline trimming cut 3 bases from V and 2 bases from J; bases unmatched to any gene: 16. Germline loops: CDR1 SGHTA, CDR2 FQGTGA. CDR3 length equals 21 residues. The CDR3 region is CASSFLGGLPGLAGDTDTQYF. DNA of the CDR3: TGTGCCAGCAGCTTCCTCGGAGGTTTACCGGGACTAGCGGGAGACACAGATACGCAGTATTTT.

The J gene is TRBJ1-1, the V gene TRBV10-3; 7 positions match TRBD1. V lost 10 bases and J lost 7; bases outside the gene matches: 9. Germline values: CDR1 ENHRY, CDR2 SYGVKD. CDR3 size: 12 residues. The CDR3 nucleotides are TGTGCCACCGTTTCGGGACAGCTTGAAGCTTTCTTT. This sequence encodes CATVSGQLEAFF.

The chain joins TRBV7-8 to TRBJ2-6; D unclear. CDR1 and CDR2 from the germline V gene are SGHVS and FQNEAQ. This CDR3 region has 15 residues. The germline V and J ends were trimmed by 6 bases and 1 base, with 10 bases remaining between them. CDR3 sequence: CASRGEVSGANVLTF. The DNA of the CDR3 is TGTGCCAGCAGGGGTGAAGTTTCTGGGGCCAACGTCCTGACTTTC. The full variable domain, in which reference TRBV7-8 and TRBJ2-6 provide the parts outside the CDR3, is GAGVSQSPRYKVAKRGQDVALRCDPISGHVSLFWYQQALGQGPEFLTYFQNEAQLDKSGLPSDRFFAERPEGSVSTLKIQRTQQEDSAVYLCASRGEVSGANVLTFGAGSRLTVL.

This clonotype was seen many times. The J gene is TRBJ2-2, the V gene TRBV7-3, with TRBD2 matching over 8 bases. V shed 5 bases and J 7 bases; nucleotides not matched to a gene: 6. Germline-derived CDR1 and CDR2 are SGHTA and FQGTGA. This CDR3 contains 14 residues. Here the CDR3 reads CASSPGLAYGELFF. In nucleotides, the CDR3 is TGTGCCAGCAGCCCCGGACTAGCTTACGGGGAGCTGTTTTTT.

This clonotype was seen a single time. A much larger clone lies one base from this, so it may be a read error. The rearrangement joins TRBV10-3 to TRBJ2-1; 8 nucleotides line up with TRBD2. In germline, CDR1 is ENHRY, CDR2 SYGVKD. This CDR3 has 14 amino acids. Trimming at V came to 2 bases and at J to 9 bases, leaving 6 bases not matched to a gene. The CDR3 nucleotides are TGTGCCATCAGTGAGGGACTAGCAACAGGTGAGCAGTTCTTC. This sequence encodes CAISEGLATGEQFF.

This clonotype was seen ten or more times. This rearrangement joins TRBV13 to TRBJ2-4; possibly TRBD1 or TRBD2 for D (7 bases each). The V gene lost 5 bases and the J gene lost 8 bases, with 19 bases spanning the gap. Germline loops: CDR1 PRHDT, CDR2 FYEKMQ (reference sequence). CDR3 length equals 15 residues. The CDR3 here is CASSLGTTGRDIQYF. The CDR3 DNA reads TGTGCCAGCAGCCTGGGAACGACAGGGAGGGACATTCAGTACTTC.

This clonotype was counted many times. V usage is TRBV7-3 and J usage is TRBJ2-2, with D hard to call. CDR1 and CDR2 (germline): SGHTA, FQGTGA. The CDR3 sequence is 12 residues long. The ends were cut back, 2 bases at V and 7 bases at J, with 5 bases in the middle. As DNA, the CDR3 is TGTGCCAGCAGCTTAGAGCTCGGGGAGCTGTTTTTT. It encodes CASSLELGELFF.

This clonotype came up many times. This sequence joins TRBV6-1 and TRBJ2-7; D might be TRBD2 (6 bases). The CDR3 is 11 residues long. Germline values: CDR1 MNHNS, CDR2 SASEGT. Trimming left V 8 bases short and J 7 bases short, with 12 bases between. The CDR3 is CASAGGGEQYF. In DNA form, the CDR3 reads TGTGCCAGCGCCGGGGGTGGTGAGCAGTACTTC.

This clonotype appeared many times. The chain couples TRBV2 to TRBJ2-1, with D possibly being TRBD1 (6 bases). This CDR3 spans 16 amino acids. V lost 6 bases and J 3 bases, leaving 18 bases between the germline ends. Germline V gene sequence: CDR1 SNHLY, CDR2 FYNNEI. The CDR3 here is CASRDNRVAFYNEQFF. In DNA form, the CDR3 reads TGTGCCAGCAGGGACAACAGGGTAGCATTCTACAATGAGCAGTTCTTC.